This entry describes one T cell receptor beta chain. Trimming took off 0 bases at V and 0 bases at J, with 7 bases between the two ends. The CDR3 contains 16 residues. Per the germline V gene, CDR1 is SGHNT and CDR2 is YYREEE (reference sequence). The data were taken from a study of shared clonotypes between healthy human individuals. Researchers partitioned CD4+ cells into CD45RA+ naive and CD45RA-negative memory subsets. Generated by immunoSEQ multiplex PCR, the TCRdb table keeps only in-frame clones and is missing some. The sample shows about 2.5 million clones, approximately 90% of them seen only once.

The sequencing sample was made of naive CD4+ T cells from PBMCs. Subset specified: CD45RA+ positively selected. The clonotype originates from a man between 18 and 29 years old in good health. Some clones in this sample may be carry-over from other donors' samples. The chain links TRBV5-4 to TRBJ1-6; maybe TRBD1 (6 bases). CDR3 sequence reads: CASSLARGSYNSPLHF. CDR3 nucleotides: TGTGCCAGCAGCTTGGCCAGGGGCTCCTATAATTCACCCCTCCACTTT.